Listed here are 15 T cell receptor beta chains from one sample, sequenced in a study of cytomegalovirus exposure and HLA in healthy donors. It was with 60 Vbeta and 13 Jbeta primers that the PCR ran. Profiled with immunoSEQ multiplex PCR; TCRdb holds only in-frame clones, not every one. Counted here are around 170,000 clones, 65% to 85% occurring once; the ten biggest clones make up about 1.4%. The sequenced material came from PBMCs. The receptors shown here come from a girl aged 5 to 17 in good health and CMV-seropositive.

This clone came up once. The V and J genes are TRBV6-1 and TRBJ2-1, with 12 bases matching TRBD2. The CDR3 covers 18 residues. The V gene's germline CDR1 is MNHNS and CDR2 SASEGT. V lost 3 bases to trimming and J lost 6 bases; unmatched junction nucleotides: 12. The CDR3 protein is CASSEGGLAGRRTNEQFF. The CDR3 bases are TGTGCCAGCAGTGAGGGGGGACTAGCGGGCAGGAGGACCAATGAGCAGTTCTTC.

The chain links TRBV9 to TRBJ2-7, with TRBD2 matching 7 bases. Germline V gene lookup returns CDR1 SGDLS and CDR2 YYNGEE. The CDR3 length is 15 residues. The trim removed 0 bases at V and 0 bases at J, leaving 3 bases unmatched. The CDR3 region is CASSVDLADSYEQYF. Here the CDR3 DNA reads TGTGCCAGCAGCGTAGATCTAGCGGACTCCTACGAGCAGTACTTC.

The chain links TRBV4-2 to TRBJ2-3, with D possibly matching TRBD2 (5 bases). This CDR3 has 14 residues. CDR1 and CDR2 from the germline V gene are LGHNA and YNFKEQ. V dropped 4 bases and J dropped 2 bases, with 10 bases sitting between them. This chain's CDR3 is CASSPLRDTDTQYF. The DNA of the CDR3 is TGTGCCAGCAGCCCCCTACGGGACACAGATACGCAGTATTTT.

The V gene is TRBV6-5, the J gene TRBJ2-7; 8 bases agree with TRBD1. With 6 bases clipped from V and 5 bases from J, the junction kept 6 bases outside the gene matches. CDR3 length: 13 residues. Germline CDR1 MNHEY, CDR2 SVGAGI. CDR3 protein: CASSRSGGNEQYF. CDR3 sequence (DNA): TGTGCCAGCAGCAGATCAGGGGGCAACGAGCAGTACTTC.

The chain couples TRBV27 to TRBJ1-1; 9 bases fit TRBD1. The CDR3 sequence is 17 residues long. In germline, CDR1 is MNHEY, CDR2 SMNVEV (reference sequence). The V and J ends lost 5 bases and 0 bases, in that order; junction bases with no gene match: 10. CDR3 in DNA: TGTGCCAGCAGTCCCGGACAGGGGAAGGGAATGAACACTGAAGCTTTCTTT. Residues: CASSPGQGKGMNTEAFF.

The chain joins TRBV6-5 to TRBJ1-2; 7 positions agree with TRBD1. Germline lookup yields CDR1 MNHEY and CDR2 SVGAGI. J gave up 2 bases and V 8 bases, and 8 bases lay outside the gene matches. The CDR3 length is 14 residues. The CDR3 protein is CASRRTGANYGYTF. CDR3 sequence (DNA): TGTGCCAGCCGGAGGACAGGAGCAAACTATGGCTACACCTTC.

The rearrangement links TRBV25-1 to TRBJ1-4; D is ambiguous. V was pared by 3 bases and J by 3 bases, with 8 bases between. CDR1 MGHDK and CDR2 SYGVNS come from the germline V gene. CDR3 length: 14 amino acids. CDR3 sequence (DNA): TGTGCCAGCAGTGATTATAAGCCTAATGAAAAACTGTTTTTT. Translating gives CASSDYKPNEKLFF.

The chain links TRBV6-5 to TRBJ2-7; TRBD1 matches at 8 bases. Trimming at V came to 6 bases and at J to 2 bases, leaving 9 bases not matched to a gene. There are 15 residues in the CDR3. Germline CDR1 MNHEY, CDR2 SVGAGI. The CDR3 DNA reads TGTGCCAGCAGAATCGACAGGGGCCCAACCTACGAGCAGTACTTC. It translates to CASRIDRGPTYEQYF.

The rearrangement joins TRBV2 to TRBJ2-7; TRBD2 might be the D (6 bases). CDR1 and CDR2 (germline): SNHLY, FYNNEI. This CDR3 is built from 15 residues. V lost 9 bases, J lost 0 bases, and 18 bases lay in between. The CDR3 region is CASYIPGTLSYEQYF. The CDR3, as DNA: TGTGCCAGTTACATACCCGGGACTCTCTCCTACGAGCAGTACTTC. The variable domain in full, completed from reference TRBV2 and TRBJ2-7, reads EPEVTQTPSHQVTQMGQEVILRCVPISNHLYFYWYRQILGQKVEFLVSFYNNEISEKSEIFDDQFSVERPDGSNFTLKIRSTKLEDSAMYFCASYIPGTLSYEQYFGPGTRLTVT.

The chain employs TRBV7-9 and TRBJ2-1, with TRBD1 matching over 10 bases. With V trimmed by 0 bases and J by 7 bases, 9 bases remained unmatched. The CDR3 consists of 17 residues. Germline CDR1 reads SEHNR; CDR2 reads FQNEAQ (reference sequence). For the CDR3, the DNA is TGTGCCAGCAGCTTAGCGACAGGGGGCTACCGAAGGAATGAGCAGTTCTTC. Its translation is CASSLATGGYRRNEQFF.

This clone was detected only a few times. The gene calls are TRBV6-6 and TRBJ1-1; weak D call: TRBD1 (6 bases). The CDR3 runs to 13 residues. The V and J ends lost 6 bases and 1 base respectively, with 9 bases between them. Per the germline V gene, CDR1 is MNHNY and CDR2 is SVGAGI (reference sequence). CDR3 protein: CASRGGQNTEAFF. In DNA form, the CDR3 reads TGTGCCAGCAGGGGGGGGCAGAACACTGAAGCTTTCTTT.

V and J are TRBV5-4 and TRBJ2-7, with D possibly TRBD1 on 6 matching bases. Germline CDR1 SGHNT, CDR2 YYREEE (reference sequence). CDR3 length: 13 amino acids. The V and J ends lost 9 bases and 0 bases respectively, with 13 bases between them. The CDR3: CAIRDTNSYEQYF. The CDR3 bases are TGTGCCATCCGGGACACTAACTCCTACGAGCAGTACTTC.

This chain links TRBV30 with TRBJ1-6; D unresolved. Trimming pared 0 bases from V and 2 bases from J, leaving 11 bases between. This CDR3 region has 16 residues. CDR1 is GTSNPN, CDR2 SVGIG, per germline (reference sequence). The CDR3 spells CAWSVSGRPYNSPLHF. The DNA of the CDR3 is TGTGCCTGGAGTGTTTCGGGAAGACCCTATAATTCACCCCTCCACTTT.

V and J are TRBV30 and TRBJ1-1, with D hard to call. This CDR3 has 15 residues. Germline V gene data show CDR1 as GTSNPN and CDR2 as SVGIG (reference sequence). The ends were cut back, 6 bases at V and 3 bases at J, with 20 bases in the middle. CDR3 sequence: CACFGSAQMDTEAFF. The CDR3 bases are TGTGCCTGCTTCGGGAGCGCTCAAATGGACACTGAAGCTTTCTTT.

The rearrangement joins TRBV27 to TRBJ2-3, with D perhaps TRBD1 (6 bases). Germline V CDR1 and CDR2: MNHEY, SMNVEV (reference sequence). The CDR3 runs 14 residues. Between the trimmed V and J ends, which lost 5 bases and 2 bases, there was a span of 11 bases. CDR3: CASSADRFTDTQYF. CDR3 coding DNA: TGTGCCAGCAGTGCTGACAGGTTCACAGATACGCAGTATTTT.